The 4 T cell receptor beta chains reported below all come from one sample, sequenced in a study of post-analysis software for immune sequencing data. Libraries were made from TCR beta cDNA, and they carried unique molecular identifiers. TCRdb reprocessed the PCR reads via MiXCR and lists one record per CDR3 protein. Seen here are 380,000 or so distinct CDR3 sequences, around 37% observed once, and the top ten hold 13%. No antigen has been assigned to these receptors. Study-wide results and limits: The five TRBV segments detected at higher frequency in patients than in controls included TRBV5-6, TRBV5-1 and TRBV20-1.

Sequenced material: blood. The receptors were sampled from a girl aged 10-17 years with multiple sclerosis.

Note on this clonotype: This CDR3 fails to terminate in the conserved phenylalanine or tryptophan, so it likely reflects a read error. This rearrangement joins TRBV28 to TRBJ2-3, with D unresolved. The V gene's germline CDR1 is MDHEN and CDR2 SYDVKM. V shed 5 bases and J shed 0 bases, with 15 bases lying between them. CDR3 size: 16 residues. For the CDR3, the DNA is TGTGCCAGCAGTATGAAGAGGACGCTGAGCACAGATACGCAGTATTTG. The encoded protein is CASSMKRTLSTDTQYL.

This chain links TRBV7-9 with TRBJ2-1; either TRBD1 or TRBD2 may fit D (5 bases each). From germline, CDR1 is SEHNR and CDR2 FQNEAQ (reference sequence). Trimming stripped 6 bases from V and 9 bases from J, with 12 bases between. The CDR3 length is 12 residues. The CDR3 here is CASRDRGGEQFF. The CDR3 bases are TGTGCCAGCAGGGATCGTGGGGGTGAGCAGTTCTTC.

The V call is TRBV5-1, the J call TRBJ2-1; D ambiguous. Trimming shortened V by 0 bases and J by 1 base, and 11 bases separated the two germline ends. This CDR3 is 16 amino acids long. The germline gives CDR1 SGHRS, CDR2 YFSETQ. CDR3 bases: TGCGCCAGCAGCTTGGCCGGCGGTGGATCCTACAATGAGCAGTTCTTC. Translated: CASSLAGGGSYNEQFF.

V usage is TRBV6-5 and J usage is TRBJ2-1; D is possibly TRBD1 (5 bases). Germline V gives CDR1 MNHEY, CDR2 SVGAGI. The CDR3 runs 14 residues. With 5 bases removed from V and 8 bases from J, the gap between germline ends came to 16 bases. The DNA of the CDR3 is TGTGCCAGCAGTCTCTTGACAGTGTTCGATGAGCAGTTCTTC. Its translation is CASSLLTVFDEQFF.